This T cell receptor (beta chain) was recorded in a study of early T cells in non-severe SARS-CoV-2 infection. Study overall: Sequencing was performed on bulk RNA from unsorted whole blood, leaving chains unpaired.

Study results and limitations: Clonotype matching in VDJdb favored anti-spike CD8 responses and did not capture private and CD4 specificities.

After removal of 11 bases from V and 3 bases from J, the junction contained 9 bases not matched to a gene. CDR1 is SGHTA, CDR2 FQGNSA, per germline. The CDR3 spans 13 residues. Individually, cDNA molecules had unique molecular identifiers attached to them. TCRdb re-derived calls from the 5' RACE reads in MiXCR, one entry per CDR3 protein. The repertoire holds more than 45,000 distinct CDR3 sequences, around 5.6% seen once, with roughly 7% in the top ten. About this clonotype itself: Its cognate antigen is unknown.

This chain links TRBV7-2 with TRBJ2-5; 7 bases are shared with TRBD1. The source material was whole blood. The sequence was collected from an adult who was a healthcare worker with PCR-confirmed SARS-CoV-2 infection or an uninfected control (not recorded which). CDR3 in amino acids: CASARGQEETQYF. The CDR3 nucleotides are TGTGCCTCCGCAAGAGGACAGGAAGAGACCCAGTACTTC. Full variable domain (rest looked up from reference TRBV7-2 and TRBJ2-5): GAGVSQSPSNKVTEKGKDVELRCDPISGHTALYWYRQSLGQGLEFLIYFQGNSAPDKSGLPSDRFSAERTGGSVSTLTIQRTQQEDSAVYLCASARGQEETQYFGPGTRLLVL.